This T cell receptor (beta chain) was identified in a study of T cells after somatic rescue of genetic block. The CDR3 runs to 17 residues. Per the germline V gene, CDR1 is KGHSH and CDR2 is LQKENI. V lost 2 bases and J lost 10; bases outside the gene matches: 13. Only in-frame clones appear in the TCRdb table, and some are missing; sequencing was by immunoSEQ multiplex PCR. The sample has roughly 110,000 clones, about 90% seen once; the top ten hold more than 1.4%. This sequence was found in a woman between 18 and 29 years old. The sample taken for sequencing was peripheral blood mononuclear cells (PBMCs). V is TRBV18 and J is TRBJ1-6; 8 positions agree with TRBD1. The CDR3 region has the DNA TGTGCCAGCTCACCAATGAACCGACAGGGGAAGGGCTCACCCCTCCACTTT. Translating gives CASSPMNRQGKGSPLHF.